The 6 T cell receptor beta chains given below trace back to one sample, sequenced in a study of spatial heterogeneity in lung cancer. Documented time point: sample taken at primary tumor resection. From tumor, nontumor lung or frozen PBMC, whole RNA was taken unsorted for sequencing. TCRdb redid the calling of the 5' RACE reads with MiXCR, one entry per CDR3 protein. The top ten clones hold 33% of a sample with roughly 15,000 distinct CDR3 sequences, around 8% of them seen once. The input for sequencing was PBMCs, taken at surgery. Receptors originate from a female donor with early-stage non-small cell lung cancer.

V gene TRBV28 combines with J gene TRBJ1-1; D unresolved. In germline, CDR1 is MDHEN, CDR2 SYDVKM. The CDR3 is 10 residues long. Trimming removed 8 bases at V and 14 bases at J, with 15 bases between. CDR3 coding DNA: TGTGCCAGCGGGAGGGCCCCCAACTTCTTT. Amino acids: CASGRAPNFF.

This clonotype was counted ten times or more. The chain recombines TRBV6-5 with TRBJ1-2, with D possibly matching TRBD1 (6 bases). Germline V gene data show CDR1 as MNHEY and CDR2 as SVGAGI. V gave up 0 bases and J gave up 4 bases, with 12 bases separating them. The CDR3 has 15 amino acids. The CDR3 region is CASSYSQGLSYGYTF. The CDR3 DNA reads as TGTGCCAGCAGTTACTCACAGGGCTTAAGCTATGGCTACACCTTC.

This clonotype was recorded at least ten times. V usage is TRBV27 and J usage is TRBJ2-7, with D possibly being TRBD1 (6 bases). Looked up from germline, CDR1 is MNHEY and CDR2 is SMNVEV (reference sequence). The CDR3 totals 13 residues. Between the trimmed V and J ends, which lost 1 base and 6 bases, there was a span of 10 bases. In nucleotides, the CDR3 is TGTGCCAGCAGTTTATGGGCAGGGGTCGAGCAGTACTTC. It encodes CASSLWAGVEQYF.

In this sample, this clonotype turned up a few times. This rearrangement joins TRBV2 to TRBJ1-5, with 7 positions matching TRBD1. Germline CDR1 and CDR2: SNHLY and FYNNEI. This CDR3 contains 16 residues. J gave up 5 bases and V 5 bases, and 12 bases lay outside the gene matches. CDR3 DNA: TGTGCCAGCAGTAAGCGTTTGACAGGGAGTGATCAGCCCCAGCATTTT. Residues: CASSKRLTGSDQPQHF.

This clonotype was seen ten or more times. The V call is TRBV7-8, the J call TRBJ2-7; TRBD1 matches at 7 bases. The CDR3 sequence is 14 residues long. Looked up from germline, CDR1 is SGHVS and CDR2 is FQNEAQ. J gave up 0 bases and V 6 bases, and 5 bases lay outside the gene matches. The CDR3 DNA reads TGTGCCAGCAGTCTCCGGGACAGCTCCTACGAGCAGTACTTC. This sequence encodes CASSLRDSSYEQYF. Using reference TRBV7-8 and TRBJ2-7 for the parts outside the CDR3, the full variable domain is GAGVSQSPRYKVAKRGQDVALRCDPISGHVSLFWYQQALGQGPEFLTYFQNEAQLDKSGLPSDRFFAERPEGSVSTLKIQRTQQEDSAVYLCASSLRDSSYEQYFGPGTRLTVT.

This clonotype was found many times. The chain employs TRBV29-1 and TRBJ1-5, with TRBD1 identical over 7 bases. Germline trimming cut 6 bases from V and 6 bases from J; bases unmatched to any gene: 17. This CDR3 is built from 16 residues. Germline loops: CDR1 SQVTM, CDR2 ANQGSEA. DNA of the CDR3: TGCAGCGTCCCACAGCCTCACAGGGGAATGGTTCAGCCCCAGCATTTT. Translation gives CSVPQPHRGMVQPQHF. Full variable domain (outside the CDR3, taken from reference TRBV29-1 and TRBJ1-5): SAVISQKPSRDICQRGTSLTIQCQVDSQVTMMFWYRQQPGQSLTLIATANQGSEATYESGFVIDKFPISRPNLTFSTLTVSNMSPEDSSIYLCSVPQPHRGMVQPQHFGDGTRLSIL.